A single T cell receptor (beta chain) is shown here with its context. Clones were read by immunoSEQ multiplex PCR, and TCRdb kept only the in-frame ones, dropping some. The repertoire holds 100,000 to 150,000 clones, approximately 95% seen once, with around 3.6% in the top ten. This entry comes from a study of control samples from healthy donors and cancer patients. Germline loops: CDR1 SEHNR, CDR2 FQNEAQ (reference sequence). The CDR3 contains 16 residues. V lost 2 bases and J lost 2, with 15 bases in between. The rearrangement uses TRBV7-9 and TRBJ2-5; maybe TRBD1 (5 bases). The sequencing input was blood. The TCR was taken from a man aged 25 to 45 in good health. CDR3 protein: CASSLTPRGFQETQYF. In DNA form, the CDR3 reads TGTGCCAGCAGCTTAACCCCTAGGGGCTTTCAAGAGACCCAGTACTTC.